The 23 T cell receptor beta chains presented below share a single source sample, sequenced in a study of blood T cell repertoires in COVID-19. Data came from immunoSEQ multiplex PCR; TCRdb stores just in-frame clones and leaves some out. The data contain approximately 280,000 clones, around 86% of them singletons. Sequences were obtained from peripheral blood. The source of these receptors is a young woman who had recovered from COVID-19.

The J gene is TRBJ2-5, the V gene TRBV7-2; 7 bases map to TRBD2. V trimming: 4 bases; J trimming: 3 bases; junction bases outside the gene matches: 8. CDR1 and CDR2 from the germline V gene are SGHTA and FQGNSA. The CDR3 loop spans 15 amino acids. CDR3 DNA sequence: TGTGCCAGCAGCTCCTGGGGAGGGTCAGAAGAGACCCAGTACTTC. Amino acid sequence: CASSSWGGSEETQYF.

The CDR3 coding sequence is TGTGCCAGCAGCCTTCCTCTAGCGGCTAGCACAGATACGCAGTATTTT. As protein: CASSLPLAASTDTQYF. This chain uses TRBV3-1 (or the pseudogene TRBV3-2) with TRBJ2-3; 7 bases agree with TRBD2. Germline assignment: CDR1 LGHDT and CDR2 YNNKEL (reference sequence). The J segment lost 0 bases and the V segment lost 4 bases, leaving 7 bases of the junction unmatched. This CDR3 has 16 amino acids.

The chain joins TRBV7-9 to TRBJ2-7; D perhaps matches TRBD1 (6 bases). CDR3 length: 16 amino acids. In germline, CDR1 is SEHNR, CDR2 FQNEAQ (reference sequence). Trimming removed 0 bases at V and 2 bases at J, with 14 bases between. CDR3 in DNA: TGTGCCAGCAGCTTAGCGTACTTCGGACAGCCCTACGAGCAGTACTTC. This codes for CASSLAYFGQPYEQYF. Full variable domain (rest looked up from reference TRBV7-9 and TRBJ2-7): DTGVSQNPRHKITKRGQNVTFRCDPISEHNRLYWYRQTLGQGPEFLTYFQNEAQLEKSRLLSDRFSAERPKGSFSTLEIQRTEQGDSAMYLCASSLAYFGQPYEQYFGPGTRLTVT.

This chain uses TRBV11-2 with TRBJ2-5; D is possibly TRBD2 (6 bases). V was clipped by 3 bases and J by 1 base, with 9 bases between them. The CDR3 contains 14 residues. Germline CDR1 SGHAT, CDR2 FQNNGV. CDR3 loop: CASSFSGTQETQYF. DNA of the CDR3: TGTGCCAGCAGCTTTAGCGGAACCCAAGAGACCCAGTACTTC.

In this sample, this clone turned up a few times. The chain couples TRBV9 to TRBJ1-1; the D gene is possibly TRBD1 (5 bases). CDR1 and CDR2 from the germline V gene are SGDLS and YYNGEE. V lost 4 bases, J lost 4 bases, and 14 bases lay in between. The CDR3 is made up of 14 amino acids. The CDR3 bases are TGTGCCAGCAGCAGGTCAGGAAGGGGCACTGAAGCTTTCTTT. The encoded protein is CASSRSGRGTEAFF. Drawing the rest from reference TRBV9 and TRBJ1-1, the complete variable domain is DSGVTQTPKHLITATGQRVTLRCSPRSGDLSVYWYQQSLDQGLQFLIQYYNGEERAKGNILERFSAQQFPDLHSELNLSSLELGDSALYFCASSRSGRGTEAFFGQGTRLTVV.

The gene calls are TRBV6-1 and TRBJ2-4; 9 nucleotides match TRBD1. This CDR3 comprises 18 residues. In germline, CDR1 is MNHNS, CDR2 SASEGT. V trimming: 3 bases; J trimming: 0 bases; junction bases outside the gene matches: 9. Here the CDR3 DNA reads TGTGCCAGCAGTGAGAGGACAGGGGCCGCCGTAGCCAAAAACATTCAGTACTTC. Protein product: CASSERTGAAVAKNIQYF.

The CDR3 reads CASSWGTGDNEQFF. The CDR3 coding sequence is TGTGCCAGCAGCTGGGGGACAGGGGACAATGAGCAGTTCTTC. This chain connects TRBV11-3 to TRBJ2-1, with 10 nucleotides matching TRBD1. This CDR3 is 14 amino acids long. The germline V gene has CDR1 SGHNT and CDR2 YENEEA. J was trimmed by 5 bases and V by 4 bases; bases with no gene match: 2.

V gene TRBV5-6 combines with J gene TRBJ2-5; no definite D call. Trimming removed 0 bases at V and 1 base at J, with 10 bases between. Germline V lookup: CDR1 SGHDT, CDR2 YYEEEE. This CDR3 has 15 amino acids. In DNA form, the CDR3 reads TGTGCCAGCAGCTTGGAGTCACTTATCCAAGAGACCCAGTACTTC. This codes for CASSLESLIQETQYF.

This clone was recorded only once. The chain couples TRBV28 to TRBJ1-1; tentatively, D is TRBD1 (6 bases). Per germline, CDR1 MDHEN and CDR2 SYDVKM. V lost 6 bases and J lost 4, with 18 bases in between. This CDR3 has 15 amino acids. CDR3 DNA sequence: TGTGCCAGCAGCCTGGTTTCGGGGGGCGGCACTGAAGCTTTCTTT. Translated, it gives CASSLVSGGGTEAFF.

The V gene is TRBV4-1, the J gene TRBJ2-2, with a tentative D call TRBD2 (6 bases). The CDR3 extends over 16 amino acids. The V and J ends lost 4 bases and 0 bases respectively, with 12 bases between them. Germline CDR1 reads MGHRA; CDR2 reads YSYEKL. In DNA form, the CDR3 reads TGCGCCAGCAGCCTTTCTAGCGTAACGAACACCGGGGAGCTGTTTTTT. This sequence encodes CASSLSSVTNTGELFF.

CDR3 loop: CASTLPPDTEAFF. Here the CDR3 DNA reads TGTGCCAGCACCTTGCCCCCGGACACTGAAGCTTTCTTT. This sequence joins TRBV13 and TRBJ1-1; D not resolved. In germline, CDR1 is PRHDT, CDR2 FYEKMQ (reference sequence). The CDR3 loop spans 13 amino acids. V lost 7 bases and J lost 3, with 12 bases in between. Looking up the rest from reference TRBV13 and TRBJ1-1 gives the full variable domain: AAGVIQSPRHLIKEKRETATLKCYPIPRHDTVYWYQQGPGQDPQFLISFYEKMQSDKGSIPDRFSAQQFSDYHSELNMSSLELGDSALYFCASTLPPDTEAFFGQGTRLTVV.

The chain links TRBV7-8 to TRBJ2-1; 9 bases are shared with TRBD2. This CDR3 is 15 amino acids long. Germline loops: CDR1 SGHVS, CDR2 FQNEAQ. Germline trimming cut 1 base from V and 5 bases from J; bases unmatched to any gene: 3. The CDR3 here is CASSLELAGNNEQFF. The DNA for the CDR3 is TGTGCCAGCAGCTTAGAACTAGCGGGTAACAATGAGCAGTTCTTC.

The chain uses TRBV21-1 and TRBJ2-3; TRBD1 was called by the table and not checked on the DNA. TRBV21-1 constitutes a pseudogene. This CDR3 is 16 amino acids long. The CDR3 DNA reads TGTGCCAGCAGCAAGACCGGGACACCTAGCACAGATACGCAGTATTTT. Translating it yields CASSKTGTPSTDTQYF.

V and J are TRBV2 and TRBJ2-7; the D is unclear. This CDR3 region has 14 residues. Germline-derived CDR1 and CDR2 are SNHLY and FYNNEI. V lost 3 bases to trimming and J lost 1 base, with 10 bases between them. Written as DNA, the CDR3 is TGTGCCAGCAGTGATAATCTACCATCCTACGAGCAGTACTTC. Its protein product is CASSDNLPSYEQYF.

The chain has TRBV7-2 and TRBJ2-3; maybe TRBD1 (6 bases). V was pared by 7 bases and J by 2 bases, with 28 bases between. The CDR3 extends over 19 amino acids. Germline V gene lookup returns CDR1 SGHTA and CDR2 FQGNSA. CDR3 sequence reads: CASIPIRYRGSTSTDTQYF. The CDR3 nucleotides read TGTGCCAGCATCCCTATCCGGTATAGGGGGTCCACCTCCACAGATACGCAGTATTTT.

The chain is built from TRBV5-8 and TRBJ2-1; 10 bases match TRBD1. V was clipped by 4 bases and J by 0 bases; unmatched bases: 7. The CDR3 runs to 17 residues. Germline V gene data show CDR1 as SGHTS and CDR2 as YDEGEE. The CDR3, as DNA: TGTGCCAGCAGCAGCGGACAGGGGGTGGACTCCTACAATGAGCAGTTCTTC. Its translation is CASSSGQGVDSYNEQFF.

This clone was recorded once. An end of the junction differs from the germline gene, which may be a read error. CDR3 DNA: TGTGCTAGCAGTTCAGGGTTCGGGTCCTACGAGCAGTACTTC. Its protein is CASSSGFGSYEQYF. The chain uses TRBV7-7 and TRBJ2-7; possibly TRBD1 for D (5 bases). Germline values: CDR1 SSHAT, CDR2 FNYEAQ (reference sequence). The CDR3 contains 14 residues.

In its sample, this clone was seen once. This rearrangement joins TRBV30 to TRBJ2-1; D may be TRBD1 (6 bases). There are 14 residues in the CDR3. V was clipped by 7 bases and J by 7 bases, with 20 bases between them. CDR1 is GTSNPN and CDR2 is SVGIG in the germline V gene (reference sequence). The CDR3 loop reads CAFKDSRRGNEQFF. The CDR3 nucleotides read TGTGCCTTCAAGGACAGCCGCCGAGGTAATGAGCAGTTCTTC.

The genes are TRBV28 and TRBJ2-5, with 11 bases identical to TRBD1. Germline V gene sequence: CDR1 MDHEN, CDR2 SYDVKM. The CDR3 contains 19 residues. Trimming at V came to 2 bases and at J to 2 bases, leaving 13 bases not matched to a gene. The CDR3 nucleotides are TGTGCCAGCAGTTTAGTCCCCCGGACAGGGGGCCCCCGACAAGAGACCCAGTACTTC. Translated: CASSLVPRTGGPRQETQYF.

V usage is TRBV9 and J usage is TRBJ1-4, with a tentative D call TRBD1 (5 bases). Trimming removed 3 bases at V and 7 bases at J, with 16 bases between. This CDR3 contains 15 residues. CDR1 and CDR2 from the germline V gene are SGDLS and YYNGEE. The CDR3 protein is CASSETGLPGEKLFF. The CDR3 DNA follows: TGTGCCAGCAGCGAAACGGGACTCCCGGGTGAAAAACTGTTTTTT.

J is TRBJ1-3 and V is TRBV6-5; D gene unclear. The CDR3 covers 15 residues. Germline V lookup: CDR1 MNHEY, CDR2 SVGAGI. Deletions cut 6 bases from V and 8 bases from J, with 20 bases between. CDR3 nucleotide sequence: TGTGCCAGCAGAACGACCCCAGGATGGAGGGACACCATATATTTT. Translating gives CASRTTPGWRDTIYF.

V usage is TRBV4-1 and J usage is TRBJ1-2, with 7 bases matching TRBD1. The CDR3 runs 15 residues. Germline V lookup: CDR1 MGHRA, CDR2 YSYEKL. The J segment lost 7 bases and the V segment lost 2 bases, leaving 10 bases of the junction unmatched. CDR3 sequence reads: CASSQSAGGFAGYTF. CDR3 in DNA: TGCGCCAGCAGCCAATCGGCAGGGGGTTTTGCTGGCTACACCTTC.

This clone was detected once. The chain has TRBV6-1 and TRBJ2-3, with TRBD1 identical over 7 bases. V dropped 4 bases and J dropped 3; count of bases not matched to a gene: 1. Germline V gene data show CDR1 as MNHNS and CDR2 as SASEGT. The CDR3 runs 13 residues. Written as DNA, the CDR3 is TGTGCCAGCAGTGGACAGGGAACAGATACGCAGTATTTT. Amino acid sequence: CASSGQGTDTQYF.